This TCR beta chain emerged from a study of Ad26.COV2.S vaccination and SARS-CoV-2 variants. Looking at the study overall: This donor came from the COV1001 trial of Ad26.COV2.S. Once, or twice with 56 days between doses, Ad26.COV2.S was given intramuscularly. Study outcomes and limitations: Analyses that measured TCR breadth and depth may have underestimated total T cell responses.

About this clone itself: The antigen is not known.

Profiled with immunoSEQ multiplex PCR; TCRdb holds only in-frame clones, not every one. The sample lists 300,000 to 350,000 clones, about 90% occurring once. Stated treatment: 15 to 20 received Ad26.COV2.S at low or high dose, single or two shots; 5 received placebo; per-sample allocation not given. Sample collection was performed on day 63 after the first vaccine or placebo injection. The material was peripheral blood, obtained in a trial of Ad26.COV2.S vaccine versus placebo. This clonotype originated in a person aged 18-65 years who received the Ad26.COV2.S COVID-19 vaccine or a placebo.

The CDR3 reads CASSLSPGQGPPEAFF. The DNA for the CDR3 is TGTGCCAGCAGCTTATCACCGGGACAGGGTCCCCCTGAAGCTTTCTTT. The chain employs TRBV7-3 and TRBJ1-1, with TRBD1 matching over 9 bases. With V trimmed by 2 bases and J by 6 bases, 10 bases remained unmatched. The CDR3 is 16 residues long. Germline V gene data show CDR1 as SGHTA and CDR2 as FQGTGA.